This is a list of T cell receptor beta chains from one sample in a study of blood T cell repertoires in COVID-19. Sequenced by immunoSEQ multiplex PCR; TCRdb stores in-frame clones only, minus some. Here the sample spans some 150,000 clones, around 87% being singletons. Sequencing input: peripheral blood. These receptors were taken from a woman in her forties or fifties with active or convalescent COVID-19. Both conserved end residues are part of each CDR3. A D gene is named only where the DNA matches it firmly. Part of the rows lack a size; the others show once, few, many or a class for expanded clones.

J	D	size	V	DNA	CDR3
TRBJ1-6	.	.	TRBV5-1	TGCGCCAGCAGCTTGGCGGACAGCTCCTATAATTCACCCCTCCACTTT	CASSLADSSYNSPLHF
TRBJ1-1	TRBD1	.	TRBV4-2	TGTGCCAGCAGCCCTGACAGGGGGACTGGCCTGAGACCTTTCTTT	CASSPDRGTGLRPFF
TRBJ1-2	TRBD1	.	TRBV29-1	TGCAGCGTGGCAACAGGGGGCTCTAACTATGGCTACACCTTC	CSVATGGSNYGYTF
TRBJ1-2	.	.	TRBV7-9	TGTGCCAGCAGCTTAGGGGGACTTAACTATGGCTACACCTTC	CASSLGGLNYGYTF
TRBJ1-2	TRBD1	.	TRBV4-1	TGCGCCAGCAGCCGAGAAACAGGGGGAAACTATGGCTACACCTTC	CASSRETGGNYGYTF
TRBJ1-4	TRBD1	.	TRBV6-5	TGTGCCTCAAGGTCGGGACAGCATAATGAAAAACTGTTTTTT	CASRSGQHNEKLFF
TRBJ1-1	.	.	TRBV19	TGTGCCAGTAAAGCTGGGGACACCCTGAACACTGAAGCTTTCTTT	CASKAGDTLNTEAFF
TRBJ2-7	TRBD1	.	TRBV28	TGTGCCAGCGGGAGACAGGGGGAAAGGGAGCAGTACTTC	CASGRQGEREQYF
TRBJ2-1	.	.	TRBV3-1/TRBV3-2	TGTGCCAGCAGCCAAGCACCACAGATCAATGAGCAGTTCTTC	CASSQAPQINEQFF
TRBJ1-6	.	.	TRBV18	TGTGCCAGCTCACAGGGGGGGGGATCACCCCTCCACTTT	CASSQGGGSPLHF
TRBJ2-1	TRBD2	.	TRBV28	TGTGCCAGCAGTCAAACGGGACTAGCGGGAGTTGAGCAGTTCTTC	CASSQTGLAGVEQFF
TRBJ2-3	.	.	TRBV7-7	TGTGCTAGCAGCTTAGGTGACAGTTACACAGATACGCAGTATTTT	CASSLGDSYTDTQYF
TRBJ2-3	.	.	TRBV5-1	TGCGCCAGCAGCCGACGGTCGGACCTAGCAGCAGATACGCAGTATTTT	CASSRRSDLAADTQYF
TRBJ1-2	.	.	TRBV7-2	TGTGCCAGCAGCTTAGAGGGGGTCTATGGCTACACCTTC	CASSLEGVYGYTF
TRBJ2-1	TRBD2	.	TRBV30	TGTGCCTGGAGTGTTCCCCCTCCCGGGACTAGCGCCAATGAGCAGTTCTTC	CAWSVPPPGTSANEQFF
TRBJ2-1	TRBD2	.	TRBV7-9	TGTGCCAGCAGCGGAGAGCGGGAGGCCTACAATGAGCAGTTCTTC	CASSGEREAYNEQFF
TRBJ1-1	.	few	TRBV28	TGTGCCAGCAGCTCCAGGGGTCGGGACACTGAAGCTTTCTTT	CASSSRGRDTEAFF
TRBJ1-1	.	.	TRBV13	TGTGCCAGCAGCGCCACGACAGTGAACACTGAAGCTTTCTTT	CASSATTVNTEAFF
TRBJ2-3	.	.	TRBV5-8	TGTGCCAGCAGCTTGTCCAGCGGGAGCACAGATACGCAGTATTTT	CASSLSSGSTDTQYF
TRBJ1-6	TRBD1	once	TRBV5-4	TGTGCCAGCAGCAATACAGGGGGCGAAAGGGGTTCACCCCTCCACTTT	CASSNTGGERGSPLHF
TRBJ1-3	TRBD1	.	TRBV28	TGTGCCAGCAGTCAACCCAACAGGGGGCTCGGAAACACCATATATTTT	CASSQPNRGLGNTIYF
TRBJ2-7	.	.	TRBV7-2	TGTGCCAGCAGCTTACCCCGGCGCGGAGACAGAACCTACGAGCAGTACTTC	CASSLPRRGDRTYEQYF
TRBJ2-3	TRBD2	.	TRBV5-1	TGCGCCAGCAGCCCGCTACTACTAGCGGACCGCACAGATACGCAGTATTTT	CASSPLLLADRTDTQYF
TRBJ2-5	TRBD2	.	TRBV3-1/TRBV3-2	TGTGCCAGCAGCCCCCTTAGCGGGGGGCAACAAGAGACCCAGTACTTC	CASSPLSGGQQETQYF
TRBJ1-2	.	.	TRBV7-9	TGTGCCAGCAGCTTAGAAAGCAGGGCCAACTATGGCTACACCTTC	CASSLESRANYGYTF
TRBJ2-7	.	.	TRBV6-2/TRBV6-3	TGTGCCAGCAGTTACCCCGGAGGCGAGGAGCAGTACTTC	CASSYPGGEEQYF
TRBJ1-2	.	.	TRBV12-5	TGTGCTAGTGGTCTTGTAGGGGATGGCTACACCTTC	CASGLVGDGYTF
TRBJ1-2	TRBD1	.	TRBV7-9	TGTGCCAGCAGCCCAACCGGGACAGGGGGCCCCCTCTATGGCTACACCTTC	CASSPTGTGGPLYGYTF
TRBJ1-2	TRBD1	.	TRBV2	TGTGCCAGCAGTGAAGGTTTAAGGGACAGGTCGACTTTAAACTATGGCTACACCTTC	CASSEGLRDRSTLNYGYTF
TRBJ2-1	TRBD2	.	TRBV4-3	TGCGCCAGCAGCCAAGAAAGGGTAGCGGGGCAGAATGAGCAGTTCTTC	CASSQERVAGQNEQFF
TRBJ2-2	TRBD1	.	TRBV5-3	TGTGCCAGAAGCCTAGAGGATTACCGACAGGGGGCGAACACCGGGGAGCTGTTTTTT	CARSLEDYRQGANTGELFF
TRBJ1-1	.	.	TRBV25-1	TGTGCCAGCAGTAAGCGGGGGGGGATACTGAACACTGAAGCTTTCTTT	CASSKRGGILNTEAFF
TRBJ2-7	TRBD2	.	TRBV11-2	TGTGCCAGCAGCCCCAGTAGATTGGTACTAGCGGGGCTGAGCTACGAGCAGTACTTC	CASSPSRLVLAGLSYEQYF
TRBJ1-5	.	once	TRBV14	TGTGCCAGCAGCCAAGAAGCTCACCTCATTGATCTTTCCGCGTGGTACAATCAGCCCCAGCATTTT	CASSQEAHLIDLSAWYNQPQHF
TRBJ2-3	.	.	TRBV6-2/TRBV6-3	TGTGCCAGCAGTTTTGGCGGGGGCACGAATACGCAGTATTTT	CASSFGGGTNTQYF
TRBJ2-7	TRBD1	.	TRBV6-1	TGTGCCAGCAGTGATGCCGGGACAGGACCCTACGAGCAGTACTTC	CASSDAGTGPYEQYF
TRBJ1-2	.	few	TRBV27	TGTGCCAGCAGTTTACGATTCGGCTATGGCTACACCTTC	CASSLRFGYGYTF
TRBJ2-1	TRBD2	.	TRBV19	TGTGCCAGTAATTCTCTAGCGGTGAATGAGCAGTTCTTC	CASNSLAVNEQFF
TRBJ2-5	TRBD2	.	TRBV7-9	TGTGCCAGCAGCTTAGCTCTGGCGGGAGAGGGGGAGACCCAGTACTTC	CASSLALAGEGETQYF
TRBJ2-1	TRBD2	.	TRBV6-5	TGTGCCAGCATCTTAGGGACTAGCGGGGGGGCCAGGCAGTTCTTC	CASILGTSGGARQFF
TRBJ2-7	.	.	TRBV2	TGTGCCAGCAGTGAACTGGGCCACCCTTTTGAGCAGTACTTC	CASSELGHPFEQYF
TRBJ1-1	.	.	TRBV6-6	TGTGCCAGCAGTTACTTTGAGGGGAACACTGAAGCTTTCTTT	CASSYFEGNTEAFF
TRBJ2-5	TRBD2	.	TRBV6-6	TGTGCCAGCAGTCCGGGACTAGCGGGATACCAAGAGACCCAGTACTTC	CASSPGLAGYQETQYF
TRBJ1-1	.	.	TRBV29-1	TGCAGCGTTGGGGCAGCTGAAATGAACACTGAAGCTTTCTTT	CSVGAAEMNTEAFF
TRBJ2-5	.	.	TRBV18	TGTGCCAGCTCAGCTCGGGCAGGGAAAGTCCAAGAGACCCAGTACTTC	CASSARAGKVQETQYF
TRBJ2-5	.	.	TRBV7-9	TGTGCCAGCAGCTTAGAGGAGGACCAAGAGACCCAGTACTTC	CASSLEEDQETQYF
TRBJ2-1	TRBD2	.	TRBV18	TGTGCCAGCTCACCATTCGCGGTTAGCGGGAGCTCCTACAATGAGCAGTTCTTC	CASSPFAVSGSSYNEQFF
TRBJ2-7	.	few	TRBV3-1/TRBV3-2	TGTGCCAGCACCAAAGGCGGGTGGCAGTACTTC	CASTKGGWQYF
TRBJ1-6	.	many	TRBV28	TGTGCCAGCCAAACGGGGAGTTCACCCCTCCACTTT	CASQTGSSPLHF
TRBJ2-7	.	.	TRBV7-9	TGTGCCAGCAGCAACACAGCCGTCCGGGCGGGGGAGCAGTACTTC	CASSNTAVRAGEQYF
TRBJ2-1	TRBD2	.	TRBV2	TGTGCCAGCAGTGAAGCCCGAACTAGCGGGAGCAATGAGCAGTTCTTC	CASSEARTSGSNEQFF
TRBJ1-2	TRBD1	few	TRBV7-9	TGTGCCAGCAGCTTAGGGACAGGGGACTATGGCTACACCTTC	CASSLGTGDYGYTF
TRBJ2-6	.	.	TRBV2	TGTGCCAGCAGTGACGACACATACAGCTCTGGGGCCAACGTCCTGACTTTC	CASSDDTYSSGANVLTF